This T cell receptor (beta chain) was documented in a study of T cell responses to AZD1222 COVID-19 vaccine. Study context: Analyses pooled second doses at about 4 or about 12 weeks.

Details on this clone: The antigen is undetermined.

V lost 8 bases and J lost 3, with 17 bases in between. CDR1 and CDR2 from the germline V gene are SGHAT and FQNNGV. The CDR3 is 16 amino acids. Here immunoSEQ multiplex PCR was the method, and the copy in TCRdb shows in-frame clones only, minus some. This sample has around 80,000 clones, with over 75% found just once. The study's findings and limits: The CD4 TCRs associated with vaccination extended across spike and predominated at 160-218 and 743-854. Elevations in Spike-specific TCR breadth and depth followed administration of two AZD1222 doses.

This TCR derives from an adult in good health. The gene calls are TRBV11-2 and TRBJ2-6; D is tentatively TRBD1 or TRBD2 (5 bases each). The starting material was peripheral blood, obtained on day 0 of AZD1222 vaccination. CDR3: CASAGTRRSGANVLTF. CDR3 nucleotides: TGTGCCAGCGCCGGGACCCGACGGAGTGGGGCCAACGTCCTGACTTTC. The full variable domain, rest sourced from reference TRBV11-2 and TRBJ2-6, is EAGVAQSPRYKIIEKRQSVAFWCNPISGHATLYWYQQILGQGPKLLIQFQNNGVVDDSQLPKDRFSAERLKGVDSTLKIQPAKLEDSAVYLCASAGTRRSGANVLTFGAGSRLTVL.